These 8 T cell receptor beta chains share one sample of origin, sequenced in a study of brain metastases from non-small cell lung cancer (dated by TCRdb to the late 2010s). Library preparation employed the immunoSEQ multiplex PCR assay. The immuneACCESS repertoire file appears here via TCRdb, limited to in-frame rearrangements. These files lack a portion of the clones; in checked studies, under half of the deficit traces to unresolved V genes, and the cause of the others is not known. The sample contains several hundred clones, 80% to 90% of them found a single time. The ten largest clones add up to over 9% of the sample. The sample taken for sequencing was primary lung tumor tissue. The cell subset or site label, read with the paper, signifies: primary lung tumor paired with brain metastasis. The origin of the receptors is a donor aged 40 or older with non-small cell lung cancer.

This clone showed up just once. The chain is built from TRBV19 and TRBJ2-1, with D unclear. The CDR3 extends over 13 amino acids. CDR1 and CDR2 from the germline V gene are LNHDA and SQIVND (reference sequence). Trimming took off 4 bases at V and 4 bases at J, with 8 bases between the two ends. CDR3 bases: TGTGCCAGTAGTACAGACCCGTACAATGAGCAGTTCTTC. It encodes CASSTDPYNEQFF. The full variable domain, completed using reference TRBV19 and TRBJ2-1, is DGGITQSPKYLFRKEGQNVTLSCEQNLNHDAMYWYRQDPGQGLRLIYYSQIVNDFQKGDIAEGYSVSREKKESFPLTVTSAQKNPTAFYLCASSTDPYNEQFFGPGTRLTVL.

The gene calls are TRBV19 and TRBJ1-1, with D hard to call. CDR1 is LNHDA and CDR2 is SQIVND in the germline V gene (reference sequence). V gave up 9 bases and J gave up 0 bases, with 8 bases separating them. The CDR3 is 12 amino acids. The CDR3, as DNA: TGTGCCAGCGCCTCTATGAACACTGAAGCTTTCTTT. This codes for CASASMNTEAFF.

The chain uses TRBV12-3 or TRBV12-4 and TRBJ1-6; D is unclear. This CDR3 region has 12 residues. Trimming removed 6 bases at V and 7 bases at J, with 7 bases between. CDR3 coding DNA: TGTGCCAGCAGCCAAGGGAATTCACCCCTCCACTTT. Its translation is CASSQGNSPLHF.

The chain combines TRBV3-1 (or the pseudogene TRBV3-2) with TRBJ2-2; D call uncertain. V lost 4 bases to trimming and J lost 1 base, with 7 bases between them. From germline, CDR1 is LGHDT and CDR2 YNNKEL (reference sequence). There are 14 residues in the CDR3. Here the CDR3 reads CASSPSWNTGELFF. The CDR3 DNA reads TGTGCCAGCAGCCCGAGCTGGAACACCGGGGAGCTGTTTTTT.

The rearrangement joins TRBV6-5 to TRBJ1-1; D might be TRBD1 (6 bases). The CDR3 sequence is 12 residues long. V lost 0 bases and J lost 10, with 9 bases in between. Germline V gives CDR1 MNHEY, CDR2 SVGAGI. Here the CDR3 reads CASSYSQGRAFF. CDR3 DNA sequence: TGTGCCAGCAGTTACTCTCAGGGGCGAGCTTTCTTT.

V usage is TRBV10-2 and J usage is TRBJ2-7; D is unresolved. The CDR3 totals 13 residues. V lost 7 bases to trimming and J lost 2 bases, with 12 bases between them. The germline CDR1 and CDR2 sequences are WSHSY and SAAADI. CDR3 sequence reads: CASNSSNPYEQYF. DNA for the CDR3: TGCGCCAGCAATTCTAGTAACCCCTACGAGCAGTACTTC.

The V and J genes are TRBV19 and TRBJ2-5, with TRBD1 matching over 7 bases. Germline trimming cut 6 bases from V and 5 bases from J; bases unmatched to any gene: 15. Germline V gene data show CDR1 as LNHDA and CDR2 as SQIVND (reference sequence). This CDR3 is 16 amino acids long. The CDR3: CASSPRKGGLGETQYF. CDR3 nucleotide sequence: TGTGCCAGTAGCCCAAGGAAAGGGGGCCTAGGGGAGACCCAGTACTTC.

This clone was counted a single time. The rearrangement uses TRBV6-5 and TRBJ2-3; no firm D call. V shed 7 bases and J shed 4 bases, with 18 bases lying between them. In germline, CDR1 is MNHEY, CDR2 SVGAGI. The CDR3 is 15 amino acids. Written as DNA, the CDR3 is TGTGCCAGCATCCACCGTGGATCTGGGGCAGATACGCAGTATTTT. Its protein product is CASIHRGSGADTQYF.